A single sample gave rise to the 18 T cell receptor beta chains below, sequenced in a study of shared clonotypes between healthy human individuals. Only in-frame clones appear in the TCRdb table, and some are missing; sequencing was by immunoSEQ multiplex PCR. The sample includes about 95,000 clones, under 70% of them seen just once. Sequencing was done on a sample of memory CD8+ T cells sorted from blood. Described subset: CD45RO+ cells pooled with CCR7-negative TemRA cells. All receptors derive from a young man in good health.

CDR3 residues: CASSLVNRLAGGAYNEQFF. CDR3 DNA: TGTGCCAGCAGTTTAGTGAATCGACTAGCGGGAGGGGCATACAATGAGCAGTTCTTC. This sequence joins TRBV27 and TRBJ2-1; the match to TRBD2 covers 14 bases. Germline V gene lookup returns CDR1 MNHEY and CDR2 SMNVEV (reference sequence). The ends lost 2 bases at V and 4 bases at J; junction bases unmatched: 10. The CDR3 has 19 amino acids.

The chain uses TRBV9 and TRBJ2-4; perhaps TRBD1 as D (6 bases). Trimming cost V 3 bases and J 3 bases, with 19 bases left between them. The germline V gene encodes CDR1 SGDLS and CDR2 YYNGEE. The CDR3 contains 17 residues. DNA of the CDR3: TGTGCCAGCAGCGCCTACCCTCACCCGGACAGCAAAAACATTCAGTACTTC. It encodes CASSAYPHPDSKNIQYF.

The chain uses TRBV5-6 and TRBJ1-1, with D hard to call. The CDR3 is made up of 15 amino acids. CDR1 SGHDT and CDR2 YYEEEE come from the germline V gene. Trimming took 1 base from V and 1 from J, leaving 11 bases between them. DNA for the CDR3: TGTGCCAGCAGCTTGTATAAGGGAAGGAACACTGAAGCTTTCTTT. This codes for CASSLYKGRNTEAFF.

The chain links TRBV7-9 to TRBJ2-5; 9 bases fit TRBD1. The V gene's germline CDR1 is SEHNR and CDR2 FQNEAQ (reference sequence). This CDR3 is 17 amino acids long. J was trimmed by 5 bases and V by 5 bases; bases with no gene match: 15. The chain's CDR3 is CASSALPGQGRGETQYF. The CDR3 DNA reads TGTGCCAGCAGCGCCCTCCCGGGACAGGGCCGGGGGGAGACCCAGTACTTC.

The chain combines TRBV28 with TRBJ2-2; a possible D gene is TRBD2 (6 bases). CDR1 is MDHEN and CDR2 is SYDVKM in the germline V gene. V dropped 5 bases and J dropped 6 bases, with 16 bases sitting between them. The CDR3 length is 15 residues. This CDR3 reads CASSHNRRGAGELFF. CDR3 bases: TGTGCCAGCAGTCATAATCGGAGGGGCGCCGGGGAGCTGTTTTTT. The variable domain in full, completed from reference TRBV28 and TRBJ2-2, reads DVKVTQSSRYLVKRTGEKVFLECVQDMDHENMFWYRQDPGLGLRLIYFSYDVKMKEKGDIPEGYSVSREKKERFSLILESASTNQTSMYLCASSHNRRGAGELFFGEGSRLTVL.

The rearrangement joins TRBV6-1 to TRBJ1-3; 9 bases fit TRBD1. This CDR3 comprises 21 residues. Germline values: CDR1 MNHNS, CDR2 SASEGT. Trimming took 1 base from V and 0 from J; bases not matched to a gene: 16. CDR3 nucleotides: TGTGCCAGCAGTGAAGTCCTCTGGACAGGGGTCCTGGGTTCCTCTGGAAACACCATATATTTT. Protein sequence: CASSEVLWTGVLGSSGNTIYF.

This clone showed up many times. CDR3 in DNA: TGTGCCAGCAGTAAGACCCCCAAGGGCAACTATGGCTACACCTTC. Translated, it gives CASSKTPKGNYGYTF. The chain links TRBV6-1 to TRBJ1-2; D is unresolved. Trimming took 5 bases from V and 2 from J, leaving 15 bases between them. This CDR3 has 15 residues. CDR1 is MNHNS and CDR2 is SASEGT in the germline V gene.

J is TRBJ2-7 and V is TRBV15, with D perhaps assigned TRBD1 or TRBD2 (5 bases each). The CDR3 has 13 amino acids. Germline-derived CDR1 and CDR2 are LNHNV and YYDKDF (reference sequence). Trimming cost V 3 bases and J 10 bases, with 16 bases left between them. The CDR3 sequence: CATSRGRTDIQYF. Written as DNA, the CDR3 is TGTGCCACCAGCAGGGGACGAACAGATATTCAGTACTTC.

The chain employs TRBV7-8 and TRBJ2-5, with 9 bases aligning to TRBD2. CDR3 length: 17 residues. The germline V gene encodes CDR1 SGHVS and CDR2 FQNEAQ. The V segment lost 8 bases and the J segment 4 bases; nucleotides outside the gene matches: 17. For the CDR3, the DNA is TGTGCCAGCGCATACCCGGGGATAGCGGGGGAGCGAGAGACCCAGTACTTC. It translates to CASAYPGIAGERETQYF.

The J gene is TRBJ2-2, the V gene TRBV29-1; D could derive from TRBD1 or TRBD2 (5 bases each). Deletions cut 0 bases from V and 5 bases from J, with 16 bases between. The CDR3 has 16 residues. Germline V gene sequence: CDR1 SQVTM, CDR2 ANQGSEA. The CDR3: CSVEDVGSGATGELFF. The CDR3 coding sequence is TGCAGCGTTGAAGATGTCGGGTCCGGGGCGACCGGGGAGCTGTTTTTT.

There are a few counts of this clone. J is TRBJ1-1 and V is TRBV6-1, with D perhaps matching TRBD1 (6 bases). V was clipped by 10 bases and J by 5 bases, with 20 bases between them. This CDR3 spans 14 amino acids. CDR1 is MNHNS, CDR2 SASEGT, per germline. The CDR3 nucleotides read TGTGCCACTGATAGGGGGAACGAAGGAACTGAAGCTTTCTTT. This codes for CATDRGNEGTEAFF.

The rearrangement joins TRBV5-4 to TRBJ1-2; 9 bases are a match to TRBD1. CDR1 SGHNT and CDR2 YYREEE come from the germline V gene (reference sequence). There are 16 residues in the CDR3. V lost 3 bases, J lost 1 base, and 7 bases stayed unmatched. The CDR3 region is CASSSGQGRGNYGYTF. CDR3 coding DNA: TGTGCCAGCAGCTCGGGACAGGGACGGGGTAACTATGGCTACACCTTC.

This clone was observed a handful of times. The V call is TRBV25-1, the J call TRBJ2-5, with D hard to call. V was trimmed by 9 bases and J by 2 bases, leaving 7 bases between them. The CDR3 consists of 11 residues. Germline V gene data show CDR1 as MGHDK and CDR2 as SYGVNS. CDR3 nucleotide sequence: TGTGCCAGTTCTAAGCAAGAGACCCAGTACTTC. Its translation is CASSKQETQYF. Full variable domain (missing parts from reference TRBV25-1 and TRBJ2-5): EADIYQTPRYLVIGTGKKITLECSQTMGHDKMYWYQQDPGMELHLIHYSYGVNSTEKGDLSSESTVSRIRTEHFPLTLESARPSHTSQYLCASSKQETQYFGPGTRLLVL.

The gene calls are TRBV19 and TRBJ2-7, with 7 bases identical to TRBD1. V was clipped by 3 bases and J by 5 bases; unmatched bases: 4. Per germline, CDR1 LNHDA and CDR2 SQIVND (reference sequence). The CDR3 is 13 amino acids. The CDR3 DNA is TGTGCCAGTAGTATCGACAGGGACCACGAGCAGTACTTC. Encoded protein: CASSIDRDHEQYF.

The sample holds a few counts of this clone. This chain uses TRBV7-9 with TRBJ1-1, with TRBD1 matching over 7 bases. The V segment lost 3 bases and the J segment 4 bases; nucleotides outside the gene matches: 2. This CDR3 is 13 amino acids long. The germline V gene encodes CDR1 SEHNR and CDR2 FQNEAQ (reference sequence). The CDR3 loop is CASSFAGGTEAFF. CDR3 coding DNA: TGTGCCAGCAGCTTCGCAGGGGGCACTGAAGCTTTCTTT.

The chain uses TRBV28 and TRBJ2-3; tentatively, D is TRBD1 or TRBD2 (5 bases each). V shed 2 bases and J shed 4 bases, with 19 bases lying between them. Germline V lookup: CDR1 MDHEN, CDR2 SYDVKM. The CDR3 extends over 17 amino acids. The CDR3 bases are TGTGCCAGCAGTTTAGGGGGTAGCTCGGGGTTTGCAGATACGCAGTATTTT. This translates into CASSLGGSSGFADTQYF. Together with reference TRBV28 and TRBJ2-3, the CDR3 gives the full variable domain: DVKVTQSSRYLVKRTGEKVFLECVQDMDHENMFWYRQDPGLGLRLIYFSYDVKMKEKGDIPEGYSVSREKKERFSLILESASTNQTSMYLCASSLGGSSGFADTQYFGPGTRLTVL.

Written as DNA, the CDR3 is TGTGCCAGCAGCTACCTACAGGGTTATGTGAACACTGAAGCTTTCTTT. Protein sequence: CASSYLQGYVNTEAFF. The V and J genes are TRBV7-6 and TRBJ1-1, with D possibly matching TRBD1 (6 bases). Per the germline V gene, CDR1 is SGHVS and CDR2 is FNYEAQ. This CDR3 has 16 amino acids. Trimming took 4 bases from V and 0 from J, leaving 15 bases between them. Full variable domain (rest looked up from reference TRBV7-6 and TRBJ1-1): GAGVSQSPRYKVTKRGQDVALRCDPISGHVSLYWYRQALGQGPEFLTYFNYEAQQDKSGLPNDRFSAERPEGSISTLTIQRTEQRDSAMYRCASSYLQGYVNTEAFFGQGTRLTVV.

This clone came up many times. The CDR3 region has the DNA TGTGCCAGCAGTGGCGCGGACACAGATACGCAGTATTTT. This encodes CASSGADTDTQYF. The rearrangement joins TRBV6-4 to TRBJ2-3; D is ambiguous. Trimming stripped 4 bases from V and 2 bases from J, with 7 bases between. The CDR3 has 13 amino acids. The V gene's germline CDR1 is MRHNA and CDR2 SNTAGT.